Detailed here is one T cell receptor (beta chain). Its target is unknown. The germline CDR1 and CDR2 sequences are MDHEN and SYDVKM. The ends lost 4 bases at V and 3 bases at J; junction bases unmatched: 8. CDR3 length: 15 amino acids. This entry is derived from a study of cytomegalovirus exposure and HLA in healthy donors. The study's findings and limits: According to the study, around 150 TCR beta chains were cytomegalovirus-associated. Later on, analysis showed that most CMV-associated TCR beta chains appeared to be HLA-restricted. Certain sequence variants were highly shared and formed a cluster, and this cluster was likely a sequencing artifact.

A multiplex PCR was run with 60 Vbeta primers and 13 Jbeta primers. Here immunoSEQ multiplex PCR was the method, and the copy in TCRdb shows in-frame clones only, minus some. The repertoire holds over 150,000 clones, with just over 75% as singletons. The sample was PBMCs. The genes are TRBV28 and TRBJ1-2; 7 bases match TRBD1. The TCR originated in a woman in her 30s in good health and CMV-seropositive. The CDR3 loop is CASSSAGGIDYGYTF. The CDR3, as DNA: TGTGCCAGCAGTTCAGCAGGGGGTATAGACTATGGCTACACCTTC.